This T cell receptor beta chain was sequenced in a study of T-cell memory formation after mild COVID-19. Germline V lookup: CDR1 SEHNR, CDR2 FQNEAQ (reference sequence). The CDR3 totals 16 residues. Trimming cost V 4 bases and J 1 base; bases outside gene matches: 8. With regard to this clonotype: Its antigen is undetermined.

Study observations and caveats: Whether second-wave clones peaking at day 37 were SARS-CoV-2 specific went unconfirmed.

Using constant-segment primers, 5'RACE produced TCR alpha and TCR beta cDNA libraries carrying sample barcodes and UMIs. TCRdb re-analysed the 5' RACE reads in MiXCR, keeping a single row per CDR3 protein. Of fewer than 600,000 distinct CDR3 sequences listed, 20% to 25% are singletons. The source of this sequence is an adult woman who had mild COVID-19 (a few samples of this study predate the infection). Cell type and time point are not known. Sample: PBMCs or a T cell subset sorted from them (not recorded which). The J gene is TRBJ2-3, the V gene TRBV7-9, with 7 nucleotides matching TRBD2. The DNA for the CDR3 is TGTGCCAGCAGCTACCCCCAGCGGGAAGGCACAGATACGCAGTATTTT. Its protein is CASSYPQREGTDTQYF.